The 21 T cell receptor beta chains below all came from one sample that was sequenced in a study of blood T cells in healthy people across ages (dated by TCRdb to between 2014 and 2016). Library preparation was by 5' RACE. The sequencer was an Illumina HiSeq 2500. A second PCR of roughly 7 to 11 cycles was run with a J-beta primer mix and a sample-barcoded 5' primer. In TCRdb, the public reads were trimmed at Q25 with fastp and aligned with MiXCR, with productive beta chains retained. For every CDR3 protein sequence, its rows merge into one entry that carries the most common genes and DNA. The sample table shows about 680,000 distinct CDR3 sequences, and around 45% are seen once. Of the sample, roughly 34% falls within the top ten clones. Sequencing used blood. The receptors come from a woman aged 55-75 years in good health.

A few counts support this clonotype. The chain joins TRBV29-1 to TRBJ2-1; 7 nucleotides align to TRBD2. Looked up from germline, CDR1 is SQVTM and CDR2 is ANQGSEA. V lost 1 base and J lost 0; bases outside the gene matches: 9. The CDR3 consists of 17 residues. As DNA, the CDR3 is TGCAGCGTTGAAGGATTGGTCGGCGGGAGCTCCTACAATGAGCAGTTCTTC. Residues: CSVEGLVGGSSYNEQFF.

The V and J genes are TRBV5-1 and TRBJ2-7; 8 bases are a match to TRBD2. The CDR3 has 19 residues. From germline, CDR1 is SGHRS and CDR2 YFSETQ. V shed 2 bases and J 4 bases; nucleotides not matched to a gene: 20. In nucleotides, the CDR3 is TGCGCCAGCAGCTTATCGTCCCGAGCGGGGGCTCCTTATCGGTACGAGCAGTACTTC. Its translation: CASSLSSRAGAPYRYEQYF. Together with reference TRBV5-1 and TRBJ2-7, the CDR3 gives the full variable domain: KAGVTQTPRYLIKTRGQQVTLSCSPISGHRSVSWYQQTPGQGLQFLFEYFSETQRNKGNFPGRFSGRQFSNSRSEMNVSTLELGDSALYLCASSLSSRAGAPYRYEQYFGPGTRLTVT.

This chain links TRBV5-1 with TRBJ2-1, with 8 bases that match TRBD1. V lost 7 bases and J lost 6; bases outside the gene matches: 3. The CDR3 runs 12 residues. The germline V gene encodes CDR1 SGHRS and CDR2 YFSETQ. The CDR3 reads CASGQGFNEQFF. DNA for the CDR3: TGCGCCAGCGGACAGGGATTCAATGAGCAGTTCTTC. The full variable domain, with the rest looked up from reference TRBV5-1 and TRBJ2-1, is KAGVTQTPRYLIKTRGQQVTLSCSPISGHRSVSWYQQTPGQGLQFLFEYFSETQRNKGNFPGRFSGRQFSNSRSEMNVSTLELGDSALYLCASGQGFNEQFFGPGTRLTVL.

This chain links TRBV20-1 with TRBJ2-7; TRBD2 agrees at 7 bases. This CDR3 spans 14 amino acids. CDR1 is DFQATT, CDR2 SNEGSKA, per germline (reference sequence). V trimming: 2 bases; J trimming: 2 bases; junction bases outside the gene matches: 6. DNA of the CDR3: TGCAGTGCTAGATGGGCTAGCGGAACCTACGAGCAGTACTTC. Translating gives CSARWASGTYEQYF.

As regards this clonotype: Just one base apart from a much larger clone, this may be a read error. J is TRBJ2-7 and V is TRBV7-2; a possible D gene is TRBD2 (5 bases). V lost 2 bases and J lost 8, with 19 bases in between. This CDR3 contains 15 residues. Germline CDR1 and CDR2: SGHTA and FQGNSA. CDR3 nucleotide sequence: TGTGCCAGCAGCTTAATTGGGAGAGTGCAGTACAAGCAGTACTTC. It is translated as CASSLIGRVQYKQYF.

This clonotype was observed many times. V and J are TRBV29-1 and TRBJ2-1; 7 positions agree with TRBD2. CDR1 and CDR2 (germline): SQVTM, ANQGSEA. Unmatched junction bases numbered 10, after V lost 6 bases and J lost 5 bases. The CDR3 covers 14 residues. The CDR3, as DNA: TGCAGCGTCCTACGAGGGGAGGGGCACAATGAGCAGTTCTTC. This codes for CSVLRGEGHNEQFF.

This chain joins TRBV2 and TRBJ2-1; the D is unclear. Per the germline V gene, CDR1 is SNHLY and CDR2 is FYNNEI. The CDR3 is made up of 12 amino acids. V lost 4 bases and J lost 9, with 10 bases in between. The CDR3 protein is CASSATGIEQFF. For the CDR3, the DNA is TGTGCCAGCAGTGCCACTGGGATTGAGCAGTTCTTC.

This clonotype was picked up one time. Germline and junction disagree at one end, which may indicate a read error. The genes are TRBV5-1 and TRBJ2-1; D uncertain. The CDR3 consists of 13 residues. From germline, CDR1 is SGHRS and CDR2 YFSETQ. CDR3 DNA sequence: TGCGCCAGCAGCTTGGTCTCCCACAATGAGCAGTTCTTC. Protein sequence: CASSLVSHNEQFF.

The CDR3 spells CASRTLGAGNQPQHF. As DNA, the CDR3 is TGTGCCAGCAGAACCCTAGGGGCGGGAAATCAGCCCCAGCATTTT. The chain carries TRBV6-5 and TRBJ1-5; TRBD1 might be the D (5 bases). The CDR3 covers 15 residues. The V gene's germline CDR1 is MNHEY and CDR2 SVGAGI. The V gene lost 6 bases and the J gene lost 4 bases, with 16 bases spanning the gap.

This clonotype came up many times. The genes are TRBV27 and TRBJ2-3; weak D call: TRBD2 (6 bases). Between the trimmed V and J ends, which lost 5 bases and 1 base, there was a span of 13 bases. Per germline, CDR1 MNHEY and CDR2 SMNVEV (reference sequence). The CDR3 has 15 residues. The CDR3: CASSPARGGTDTQYF. In DNA form, the CDR3 reads TGTGCCAGCAGTCCTGCCCGCGGGGGCACAGATACGCAGTATTTT.

The rearrangement links TRBV6-2 or TRBV6-3 to TRBJ2-1, with D possibly being TRBD1 (5 bases). The CDR3 length is 12 residues. Between the trimmed V and J ends, which lost 6 bases and 15 bases, there was a span of 18 bases. The V gene's germline CDR1 is MNHEY and CDR2 SVGEGT. CDR3 protein: CASSPEVGARFF. DNA of the CDR3: TGTGCCAGCAGCCCCGAGGTTGGGGCCAGGTTCTTC.

The chain links TRBV6-5 to TRBJ2-7; possible D gene TRBD2, 7 bases. Deletions cut 0 bases from V and 4 bases from J, with 10 bases between. CDR1 and CDR2 from the germline V gene are MNHEY and SVGAGI. The CDR3 contains 14 residues. The CDR3: CASSYSAGAYEQYF. The CDR3 nucleotides are TGTGCCAGCAGTTACTCTGCGGGGGCTTACGAGCAGTACTTC.

The sample holds a few counts of this clonotype. The rearrangement links TRBV4-2 to TRBJ2-7; D is perhaps TRBD1 (6 bases). CDR3 size: 15 residues. V lost 0 bases, J lost 3 bases, and 12 bases lay in between. Germline values: CDR1 LGHNA, CDR2 YNFKEQ. The chain's CDR3 is CASSQDLAGDYEQYF. The CDR3 nucleotides read TGTGCCAGCAGCCAAGATTTGGCAGGGGACTACGAGCAGTACTTC.

This clonotype was detected only a few times. The rearrangement uses TRBV7-2 and TRBJ2-1; 9 bases are a match to TRBD2. Trimming took 3 bases from V and 8 from J; bases not matched to a gene: 8. The CDR3 is 15 residues long. Germline CDR1 reads SGHTA; CDR2 reads FQGNSA. CDR3 amino acids: CASSFPLAGRDEQFF. The DNA for the CDR3 is TGTGCCAGCAGCTTTCCCCTAGCGGGAAGAGATGAGCAGTTCTTC.

This clonotype was observed a few times. This chain uses TRBV20-1 with TRBJ2-7, with D perhaps TRBD1 or TRBD2 (5 bases each). Trimming shortened V by 6 bases and J by 0 bases, and 12 bases separated the two germline ends. This CDR3 is 13 amino acids long. Germline CDR1 and CDR2: DFQATT and SNEGSKA (reference sequence). The DNA of the CDR3 is TGCAGTGCGAATCGGGACGGCTCCTACGAGCAGTACTTC. Translating it yields CSANRDGSYEQYF.

This clonotype was found many times. The chain has TRBV20-1 and TRBJ1-2; weak D call: TRBD1 (6 bases). Trimming cost V 0 bases and J 4 bases, with 12 bases left between them. Per germline, CDR1 DFQATT and CDR2 SNEGSKA (reference sequence). This CDR3 has 14 residues. CDR3 in amino acids: CSAREGGRSYGYTF. CDR3 DNA: TGCAGTGCTAGAGAGGGGGGGCGGAGCTATGGCTACACCTTC.

As to this clonotype: Possible read error: a much larger clone is one base away. This chain uses TRBV29-1 with TRBJ2-3; D might be TRBD2 (6 bases). CDR1 and CDR2 from the germline V gene are SQVTM and ANQGSEA. Trimming took 7 bases from V and 8 from J, leaving 19 bases between them. CDR3 length equals 13 residues. The CDR3 protein is CSALQGLVGTQYF. In DNA form, the CDR3 reads TGCAGCGCCCTTCAGGGACTTGTGGGTACGCAGTATTTT.

This clonotype was seen only once. The V and J genes are TRBV7-2 and TRBJ2-7; D ambiguous. Trimming took 5 bases from V and 0 from J, leaving 20 bases between them. The V gene's germline CDR1 is SGHTA and CDR2 FQGNSA. CDR3 length: 17 residues. Here the CDR3 DNA reads TGTGCCAGCAGCCTACGAAGTGGAGACACCTTCTCCTACGAGCAGTACTTC. Translated, it gives CASSLRSGDTFSYEQYF.

V and J are TRBV29-1 and TRBJ2-1, with 8 bases identical to TRBD1. The junction had 9 bases not matched to a gene; V was cut back by 4 bases and J by 13 bases. The CDR3 spans 12 residues. Germline V CDR1 and CDR2: SQVTM, ANQGSEA. The CDR3 protein is CSVGPSRGHQFF. The DNA of the CDR3 is TGCAGCGTTGGCCCATCCAGGGGGCACCAGTTCTTC.

The CDR3 DNA reads as TGTGCCAGCAGTTTTTGGGGGGATGCCTACGAGCAGTACTTC. Amino acid sequence: CASSFWGDAYEQYF. The genes are TRBV12-3 or TRBV12-4 and TRBJ2-7, with D tentatively TRBD2 (6 bases). This CDR3 spans 14 amino acids. Trimming cost V 3 bases and J 2 bases, with 11 bases left between them.

Of note for this clonotype: A read error may be the cause here, since a much bigger clone is one base away. The chain combines TRBV11-2 with TRBJ2-7; no clear D. This CDR3 is 11 amino acids long. V was trimmed by 1 base and J by 6 bases, leaving 4 bases between them. Germline assignment: CDR1 SGHAT and CDR2 FQNNGV. The chain's CDR3 is CASSLGIEQYF. CDR3 DNA sequence: TGTGCCAGCAGCTTAGGGATCGAGCAGTACTTC.